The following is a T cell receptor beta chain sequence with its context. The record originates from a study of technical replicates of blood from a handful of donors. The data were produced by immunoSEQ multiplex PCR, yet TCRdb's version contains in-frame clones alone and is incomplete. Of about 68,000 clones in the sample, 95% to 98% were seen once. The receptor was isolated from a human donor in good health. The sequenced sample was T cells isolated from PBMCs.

The CDR3 spells CASSRRDRDTGELFF. CDR3 nucleotide sequence: TGTGCCAGTAGTAGGCGGGACCGAGACACCGGGGAGCTGTTTTTT. The chain links TRBV19 to TRBJ2-2; tentative D call: TRBD2 (6 bases). Germline CDR1 and CDR2: LNHDA and SQIVND (reference sequence). This CDR3 has 15 amino acids. Trimming left V 4 bases short and J 3 bases short, with 12 bases between.